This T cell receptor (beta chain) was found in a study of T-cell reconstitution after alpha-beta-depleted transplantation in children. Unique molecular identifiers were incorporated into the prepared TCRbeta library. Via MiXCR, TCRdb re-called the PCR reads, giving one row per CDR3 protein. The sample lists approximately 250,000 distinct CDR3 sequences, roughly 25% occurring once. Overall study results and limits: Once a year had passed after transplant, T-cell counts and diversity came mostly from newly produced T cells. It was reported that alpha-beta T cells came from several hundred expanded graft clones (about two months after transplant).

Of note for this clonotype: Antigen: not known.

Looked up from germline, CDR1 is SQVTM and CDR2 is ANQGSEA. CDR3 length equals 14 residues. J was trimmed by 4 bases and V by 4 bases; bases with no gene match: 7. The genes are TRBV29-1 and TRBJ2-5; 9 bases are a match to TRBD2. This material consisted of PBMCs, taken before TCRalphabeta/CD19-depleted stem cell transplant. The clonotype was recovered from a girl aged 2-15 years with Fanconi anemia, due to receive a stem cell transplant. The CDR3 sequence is CSVVSGGTLETQYF. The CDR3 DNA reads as TGCAGCGTTGTTAGCGGGGGAACTTTAGAGACCCAGTACTTC.